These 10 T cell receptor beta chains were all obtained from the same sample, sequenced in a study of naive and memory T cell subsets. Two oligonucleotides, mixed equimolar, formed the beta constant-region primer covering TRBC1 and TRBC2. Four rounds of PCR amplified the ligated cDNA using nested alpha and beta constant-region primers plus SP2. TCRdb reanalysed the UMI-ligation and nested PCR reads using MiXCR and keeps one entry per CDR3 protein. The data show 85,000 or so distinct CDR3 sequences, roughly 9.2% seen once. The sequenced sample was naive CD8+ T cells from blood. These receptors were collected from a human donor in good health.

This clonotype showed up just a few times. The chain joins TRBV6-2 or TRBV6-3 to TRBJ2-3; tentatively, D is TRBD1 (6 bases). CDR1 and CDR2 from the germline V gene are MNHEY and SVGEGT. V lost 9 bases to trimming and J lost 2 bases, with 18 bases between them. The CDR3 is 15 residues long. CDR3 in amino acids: CASGLLQGPTDTQYF. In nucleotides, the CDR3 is TGTGCCAGTGGGCTACTACAGGGACCCACAGATACGCAGTATTTT.

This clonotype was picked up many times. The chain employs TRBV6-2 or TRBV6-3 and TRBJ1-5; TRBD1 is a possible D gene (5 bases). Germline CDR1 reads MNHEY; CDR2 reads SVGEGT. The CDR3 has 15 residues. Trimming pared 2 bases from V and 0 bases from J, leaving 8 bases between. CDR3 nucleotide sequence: TGTGCCAGCAGTTACAGAGGGGCTAGCAATCAGCCCCAGCATTTT. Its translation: CASSYRGASNQPQHF.

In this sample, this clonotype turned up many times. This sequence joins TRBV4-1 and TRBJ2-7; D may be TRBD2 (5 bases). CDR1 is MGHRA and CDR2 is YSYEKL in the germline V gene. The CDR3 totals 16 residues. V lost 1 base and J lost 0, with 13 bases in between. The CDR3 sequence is CASSQAWGASSYEQYF. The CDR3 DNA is TGCGCCAGCAGCCAAGCCTGGGGAGCTTCCTCCTACGAGCAGTACTTC.

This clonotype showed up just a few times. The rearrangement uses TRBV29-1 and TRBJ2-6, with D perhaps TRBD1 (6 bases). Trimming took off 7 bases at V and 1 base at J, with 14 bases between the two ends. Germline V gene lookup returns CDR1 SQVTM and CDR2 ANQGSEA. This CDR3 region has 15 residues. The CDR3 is CSATGLLSGANVLTF. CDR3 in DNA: TGCAGCGCGACAGGATTACTGTCTGGGGCCAACGTCCTGACTTTC.

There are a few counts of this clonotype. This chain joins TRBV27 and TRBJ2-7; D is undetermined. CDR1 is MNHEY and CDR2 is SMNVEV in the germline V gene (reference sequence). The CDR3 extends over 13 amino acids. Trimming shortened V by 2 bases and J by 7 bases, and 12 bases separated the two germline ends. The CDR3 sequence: CASSLVPAREQYF. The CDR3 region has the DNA TGTGCCAGCAGTTTAGTCCCAGCCCGGGAGCAGTACTTC.

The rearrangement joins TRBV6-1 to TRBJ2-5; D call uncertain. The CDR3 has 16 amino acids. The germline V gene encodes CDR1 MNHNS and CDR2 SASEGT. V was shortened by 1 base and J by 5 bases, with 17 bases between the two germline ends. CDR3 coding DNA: TGTGCCAGCAGTGAAGTTAGAACTACTGGCCGGGAGACCCAGTACTTC. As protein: CASSEVRTTGRETQYF.

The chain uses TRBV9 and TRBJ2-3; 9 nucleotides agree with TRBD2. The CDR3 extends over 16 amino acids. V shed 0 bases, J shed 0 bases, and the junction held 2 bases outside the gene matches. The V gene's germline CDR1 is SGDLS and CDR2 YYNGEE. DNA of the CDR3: TGTGCCAGCAGCGTAGGAACTAGCGGGAGCACAGATACGCAGTATTTT. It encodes CASSVGTSGSTDTQYF.

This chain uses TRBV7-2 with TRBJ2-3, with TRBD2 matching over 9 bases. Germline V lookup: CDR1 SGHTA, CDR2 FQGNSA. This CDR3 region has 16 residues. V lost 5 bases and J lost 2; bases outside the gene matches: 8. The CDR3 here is CASSPIAGASTDTQYF. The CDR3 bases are TGTGCCAGCAGCCCTATAGCGGGAGCTTCCACAGATACGCAGTATTTT. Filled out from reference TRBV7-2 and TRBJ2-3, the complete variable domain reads GAGVSQSPSNKVTEKGKDVELRCDPISGHTALYWYRQSLGQGLEFLIYFQGNSAPDKSGLPSDRFSAERTGGSVSTLTIQRTQQEDSAVYLCASSPIAGASTDTQYFGPGTRLTVL.

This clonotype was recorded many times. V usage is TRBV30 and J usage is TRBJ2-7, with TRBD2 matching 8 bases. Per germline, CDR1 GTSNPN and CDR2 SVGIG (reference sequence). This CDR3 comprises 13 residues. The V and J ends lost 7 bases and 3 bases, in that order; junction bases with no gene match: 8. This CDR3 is CAFRTSGFYEQYF. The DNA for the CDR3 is TGTGCCTTCCGTACTAGCGGATTCTACGAGCAGTACTTC.

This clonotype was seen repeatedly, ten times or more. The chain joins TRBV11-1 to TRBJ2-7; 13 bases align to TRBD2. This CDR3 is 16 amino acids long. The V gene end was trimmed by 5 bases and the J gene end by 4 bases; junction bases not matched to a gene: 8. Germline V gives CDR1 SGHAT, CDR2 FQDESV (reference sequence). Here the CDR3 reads CASSPGGLAGQYEQYF. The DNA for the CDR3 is TGTGCCAGCAGCCCTGGGGGACTAGCGGGACAGTACGAGCAGTACTTC.